The 7 T cell receptor beta chains below come from one sample, sequenced in a study of PD-1 blockade in mismatch repair-deficient tumors. Using immunoSEQ multiplex PCR, the repertoire was profiled, and TCRdb retains in-frame clones only, with some absent. The sample consists of around 120,000 clones, 88% of them appearing once. The sequences come from peripheral blood, collected approximately 72 weeks after starting pembrolizumab. Receptors were obtained from an adult with mismatch repair-deficient cancer.

The CDR3 protein is CATLLTGYTEAFF. CDR3 DNA: TGTGCCACGCTCCTTACAGGTTATACTGAAGCTTTCTTT. The chain employs TRBV6-1 and TRBJ1-1, with D maybe TRBD1 (5 bases). V lost 10 bases to trimming and J lost 5 bases, with 17 bases between them. The germline V gene has CDR1 MNHNS and CDR2 SASEGT. The CDR3 is 13 amino acids.

This clone was recorded once. The chain has TRBV30 and TRBJ2-1; 8 bases are shared with TRBD2. V dropped 3 bases and J dropped 5; count of bases not matched to a gene: 6. Germline lookup yields CDR1 GTSNPN and CDR2 SVGIG (reference sequence). CDR3 length: 14 residues. CDR3 protein: CAWRGAGGHNEQFF. CDR3 DNA: TGTGCCTGGAGAGGGGCGGGAGGCCACAATGAGCAGTTCTTC.

V and J are TRBV5-1 and TRBJ2-2; tentatively, D is TRBD2 (5 bases). The CDR3 contains 16 residues. Germline V lookup: CDR1 SGHRS, CDR2 YFSETQ. Trimming took 1 base from V and 7 from J, leaving 17 bases between them. Here the CDR3 DNA reads TGCGCCAGCAGCTTGTGGACTGGGGTATTGGGCGGGGAGCTGTTTTTT. Translation gives CASSLWTGVLGGELFF.

The V gene is TRBV5-1, the J gene TRBJ2-7; 8 bases are shared with TRBD2. This CDR3 comprises 15 residues. With V trimmed by 0 bases and J by 6 bases, 8 bases remained unmatched. The germline V gene encodes CDR1 SGHRS and CDR2 YFSETQ. In nucleotides, the CDR3 is TGCGCCAGCAGCTTGGTCCCCGGACTAGCTGGCGAGCAGTACTTC. It encodes CASSLVPGLAGEQYF.

The chain is built from TRBV4-3 and TRBJ1-2; D is possibly TRBD1 (5 bases). Trimming left V 2 bases short and J 5 bases short, with 24 bases between. The CDR3 length is 18 residues. Germline CDR1 LGHNA, CDR2 YSLEER. This CDR3 reads CASSQSPDNGGKPYGYTF. In DNA, the CDR3 is TGCGCCAGCAGCCAATCTCCGGATAACGGGGGGAAACCTTATGGCTACACCTTC.

This clone was detected once. The chain carries TRBV29-1 and TRBJ2-3; D not resolved. Trimming removed 4 bases at V and 1 base at J, with 12 bases between. Germline V gives CDR1 SQVTM, CDR2 ANQGSEA. The CDR3 covers 14 residues. The CDR3 spells CSVVAEWGTDTQYF. For the CDR3, the DNA is TGCAGCGTTGTGGCTGAATGGGGCACAGATACGCAGTATTTT.

This rearrangement joins TRBV6-1 to TRBJ2-7; D is tentatively TRBD1 or TRBD2 (7 bases each). This CDR3 has 14 residues. V was trimmed by 8 bases and J by 0 bases, leaving 14 bases between them. Germline values: CDR1 MNHNS, CDR2 SASEGT. The CDR3 bases are TGTGCCAGCTGGGAGGGGGCTACCTCCTACGAGCAGTACTTC. This sequence encodes CASWEGATSYEQYF.